The 12 T cell receptor beta chains reported below all come from one sample, sequenced in a study of T-cell memory formation after mild COVID-19. TCRdb recomputed calls from the 5' RACE reads with MiXCR, one row per CDR3 protein. The sample records more than 300,000 distinct CDR3 sequences, 20% to 25% being singletons. The sequenced material came from PBMCs or a T cell subset sorted from them (not recorded which). These receptors were taken from a man aged 18 to 30 who had mild COVID-19 (a few samples of this study predate the infection). Cell type and time point are not known.

The genes are TRBV2 and TRBJ2-3; D perhaps matches TRBD2 (6 bases). The CDR3 has 15 amino acids. The V gene lost 6 bases and the J gene lost 7 bases, with 20 bases spanning the gap. CDR1 is SNHLY, CDR2 FYNNEI, per germline. The CDR3 sequence is CASRAGLLLAHTQYF. In DNA, the CDR3 is TGTGCCAGCAGGGCGGGACTTCTCCTGGCGCATACGCAGTATTTT.

This clonotype has at least ten counts. In DNA form, the CDR3 reads TGTGCCAGCAGCCTGTCCCCATTGGGCTTCTCGGGGAATGAGCAGTTCTTC. Translated, it gives CASSLSPLGFSGNEQFF. The V gene is TRBV7-3, the J gene TRBJ2-1; maybe TRBD2 (5 bases). Germline CDR1 reads SGHTA; CDR2 reads FQGTGA. Trimming removed 5 bases from V and 7 bases from J, with 24 bases in between. The CDR3 sequence is 17 residues long.

At least ten counts were recorded for this clonotype. This CDR3 is CASSRTSGGLGDTQYF. CDR3 in DNA: TGTGCCAGCAGTCGCACTAGCGGGGGGCTAGGAGATACGCAGTATTTT. The rearrangement joins TRBV6-5 to TRBJ2-3; 12 bases are shared with TRBD2. This CDR3 comprises 16 residues. The germline V gene has CDR1 MNHEY and CDR2 SVGAGI. The V segment lost 5 bases and the J segment 5 bases; nucleotides outside the gene matches: 8.

This clonotype was recorded at least ten times. The chain links TRBV5-1 to TRBJ1-6; 7 positions match TRBD1. CDR1 is SGHRS, CDR2 YFSETQ, per germline. J was trimmed by 7 bases and V by 4 bases; bases with no gene match: 14. The CDR3 is made up of 17 amino acids. The CDR3 loop reads CASSPRKDGQVNSPLHF. The CDR3 DNA reads as TGCGCCAGCAGCCCGAGAAAAGACGGACAGGTCAATTCACCCCTCCACTTT. The whole variable domain, remainder taken from reference TRBV5-1 and TRBJ1-6, is KAGVTQTPRYLIKTRGQQVTLSCSPISGHRSVSWYQQTPGQGLQFLFEYFSETQRNKGNFPGRFSGRQFSNSRSEMNVSTLELGDSALYLCASSPRKDGQVNSPLHFGNGTRLTVT.

This clonotype came up a few times. V is TRBV20-1 and J is TRBJ1-2, with D uncertain. Germline CDR1 reads DFQATT; CDR2 reads SNEGSKA (reference sequence). V lost 0 bases, J lost 7 bases, and 0 bases lay in between. The CDR3 extends over 9 amino acids. The CDR3 reads CSARDGYTF. The CDR3 DNA reads TGCAGTGCTAGAGATGGCTACACCTTC.

This clonotype was seen a few times. The chain has TRBV29-1 and TRBJ2-2, with D possibly being TRBD1 or TRBD2 (6 bases each). The CDR3 runs to 15 residues. Trimming removed 4 bases from V and 5 bases from J, with 17 bases in between. Germline CDR1 and CDR2: SQVTM and ANQGSEA. The CDR3 sequence: CSVAGGERGTGELFF. CDR3 sequence (DNA): TGCAGCGTTGCAGGAGGGGAAAGGGGGACCGGGGAGCTGTTTTTT.

The CDR3 DNA sequence: TGTGCCAGCAGCTCGGGACAGGGGTCGATGGGCAATCAGCCCCAGCATTTT. Amino acids: CASSSGQGSMGNQPQHF. The gene calls are TRBV5-8 and TRBJ1-5, with 10 nucleotides matching TRBD1. The germline V gene has CDR1 SGHTS and CDR2 YDEGEE. This CDR3 has 17 residues. The V and J ends lost 3 bases and 2 bases, in that order; junction bases with no gene match: 8.

This clonotype was seen more than once but under ten times. The chain carries TRBV7-2 and TRBJ2-1, with no clear D. This CDR3 comprises 16 residues. The V and J ends lost 2 bases and 2 bases respectively, with 13 bases between them. The germline CDR1 and CDR2 sequences are SGHTA and FQGNSA. In nucleotides, the CDR3 is TGTGCCAGCAGCTTAACGGGTCGGAAACCCTACAATGAGCAGTTCTTC. Its translation is CASSLTGRKPYNEQFF.

The chain is built from TRBV27 and TRBJ2-1; 7 nucleotides match TRBD1. There are 14 residues in the CDR3. The germline V gene has CDR1 MNHEY and CDR2 SMNVEV (reference sequence). The J segment lost 2 bases and the V segment lost 8 bases, leaving 6 bases of the junction unmatched. CDR3 DNA sequence: TGTGCCAGCCATAGGCAGGGGGCCTACAATGAGCAGTTCTTC. The encoded protein is CASHRQGAYNEQFF.

The V and J genes are TRBV7-9 and TRBJ2-5; D is possibly TRBD1 or TRBD2 (5 bases each). The V gene's germline CDR1 is SEHNR and CDR2 FQNEAQ (reference sequence). V was cut by 5 bases and J by 5 bases, with 15 bases left in between. The CDR3 has 14 residues. CDR3 sequence reads: CASSKPGTWETQYF. CDR3 nucleotide sequence: TGTGCCAGCAGCAAACCGGGGACCTGGGAGACCCAGTACTTC.

This clonotype was seen many times. The rearrangement links TRBV5-5 to TRBJ1-5; the match to TRBD1 covers 7 bases. The germline V gene encodes CDR1 SGHKS and CDR2 YYEKEE (reference sequence). V trimming: 1 base; J trimming: 7 bases; junction bases outside the gene matches: 8. This CDR3 contains 15 residues. In DNA form, the CDR3 reads TGTGCCAGCAGCTTGAGGGGGAACAGGGGACAGCCCCAGCATTTT. It codes for CASSLRGNRGQPQHF.

There are many counts of this clonotype. Relative to the germline gene, one junction end is altered; a read error may explain this. The V and J genes are TRBV5-1 and TRBJ2-5; D unclear. This CDR3 is 12 amino acids long. The germline gives CDR1 SGHRS, CDR2 YFSETQ. CDR3 coding DNA: TGTGCCAGCAGCTTAGAGGTAGAGACCCAGTACTTC. Translation: CASSLEVETQYF.